This T cell receptor (beta chain) was identified in a study of Ad26.COV2.S vaccination and SARS-CoV-2 variants. The V end was cut by 4 bases, the J end by 0 bases, with 16 bases between. Germline CDR1 is LGHNA and CDR2 is YNFKEQ. This CDR3 is 18 amino acids long. Using immunoSEQ multiplex PCR, the repertoire was profiled, and TCRdb retains in-frame clones only, with some absent. The sample includes hundreds of thousands of clones, 89% of them seen just once. Treatment defined: around 19 received Ad26.COV2.S at low or high dose, single or two shots; several received placebo; per-sample allocation not given. Vaccine and placebo recipients were sampled on day 63 after the first injection. This person who donated was an adult of 18-55 years in Boston. Participants' vaccine, an Ad26 vector, delivered Wuhan-strain SARS-CoV-2 spike.

This TCR came from a person aged 18-65 years who received the Ad26.COV2.S COVID-19 vaccine or a placebo. The sequencing used peripheral blood, collected in a trial of Ad26.COV2.S vaccine versus placebo. The chain couples TRBV4-2 to TRBJ1-6, with D hard to call. CDR3 nucleotide sequence: TGTGCCAGCAGCCCGCAAGATTTAAGGAGCTCCTATAATTCACCCCTCCACTTT. Its translation is CASSPQDLRSSYNSPLHF.